A selection of T cell receptor beta chains follows, all from one sample in a study of blood T cell repertoires in COVID-19. The table came from immunoSEQ multiplex PCR; TCRdb's copy has only in-frame clones and leaves some out. Among over 200,000 clones listed, approximately 80% were seen once. The sample was PBMCs or T cells enriched from blood (not recorded which). These receptors were taken from a man in his 60s who had recovered from COVID-19. Each CDR3 is given with its conserved first and last residue. A D gene is named only where the DNA matches it firmly. Where a row states a size, it is once, few, many or the class of an expanded clone; other rows omit it.

. | TRBJ1-4 | . | TRBV19 | TGTGCCAGTAGTATTGGCGAGGGAATCGGAAAACTGTTTTTT | CASSIGEGIGKLFF
TRBD1 | TRBJ2-1 | . | TRBV5-6 | TGTGCCAGCAGCTTGTGGTCAGGGGGCACCAATGAGCAGTTCTTC | CASSLWSGGTNEQFF
TRBD1 | TRBJ1-2 | . | TRBV7-3 | TGTGCCAGCAGCTTAAATCCGGGACAGGGATCGGGCTACACCTTC | CASSLNPGQGSGYTF
TRBD2 | TRBJ2-2 | . | TRBV5-4 | TGTGCCAGCAGCTTAGGGAAGAGTGCGGGGGACACCGGGGAGCTGTTTTTT | CASSLGKSAGDTGELFF
TRBD1 | TRBJ1-6 | . | TRBV25-1 | TGTGCCAGCAAACAGACAGGGTTCAATTCACCCCTCCACTTT | CASKQTGFNSPLHF
TRBD2 | TRBJ2-5 | . | TRBV5-1 | TGCGCCAGCACGCCCCAGACTAGCGGGGGTGCTTGGACCCAGTACTTC | CASTPQTSGGAWTQYF
. | TRBJ1-2 | once | TRBV5-6 | TGTGCCAGCAGCTTCCCGAACTATGGCTACACCTTC | CASSFPNYGYTF
. | TRBJ1-2 | once | TRBV9 | TGTGCCAGCAGCCCGGGGGACTTTAACTATGGCTACACCTTC | CASSPGDFNYGYTF
. | TRBJ2-1 | once | TRBV6-2/TRBV6-3 | TGTGCCAGCAGTTTAGACAGCAATGAGCAGTTCTTC | CASSLDSNEQFF
. | TRBJ2-2 | . | TRBV12-3/TRBV12-4 | TGTGCCAGTAAGCGGTCGAACACCGGGGAGCTGTTTTTT | CASKRSNTGELFF
. | TRBJ1-1 | . | TRBV6-1 | TGTGCCAGCAGTGAAGACAGGGATGGCACTGAAGCTTTCTTT | CASSEDRDGTEAFF
TRBD1 | TRBJ1-4 | . | TRBV7-9 | TGTGCCAGCAGCCGAGAGGGAGGGACAGGGAGTGAAAAACTGTTTTTT | CASSREGGTGSEKLFF
. | TRBJ2-5 | . | TRBV10-1 | TGCGCCAGCAGTGAGAGCTTGCAAGAGACCCAGTACTTC | CASSESLQETQYF
. | TRBJ1-4 | once | TRBV5-6 | TGTGCCAGCAGCTTGGGTGCAGGGGCGGGTAATGAAAAACTGTTTTTT | CASSLGAGAGNEKLFF
. | TRBJ1-4 | . | TRBV5-5 | TGTGCCAGCGGTCGGGGGGAAATGTATGAAAAACTGTTTTTT | CASGRGEMYEKLFF
. | TRBJ1-2 | . | TRBV19 | TGTGCCAGTAGACTACAGGAGAAGACCTATGGCTACACCTTC | CASRLQEKTYGYTF
TRBD1 | TRBJ1-2 | . | TRBV19 | TGTGCCAGTAGATATGAACAGGGGATCGATACGGGCTACACCTTT | CASRYEQGIDTGYTF
. | TRBJ1-4 | . | TRBV21-1 | TGTGCCAGCAGCACCGCTTTCGACAGTGCAACTAATGAAAAACTGTTTTTT | CASSTAFDSATNEKLFF
TRBD2 | TRBJ2-4 | . | TRBV11-3 | TGTGCCAGCAGCTTAGCAGGGACTAGCGGGGGTAACATTCAGTACTTC | CASSLAGTSGGNIQYF
. | TRBJ1-5 | . | TRBV6-1 | TGTGCCAGCAGTGAAGCCCTCAGGGGTCAGCCCCAGCATTTT | CASSEALRGQPQHF
TRBD2 | TRBJ2-3 | . | TRBV5-1 | TGCGCCAGCAGCTTGTCGGCGGGGAGGGAGGATACGCAGTATTTT | CASSLSAGREDTQYF
TRBD2 | TRBJ2-7 | . | TRBV11-2 | TGTGCCAGCAGCCGAAGGACTAGCGGGGGGGAACAGTACTTC | CASSRRTSGGEQYF
. | TRBJ1-1 | . | TRBV11-3 | TGTGCCAGCAGAGTTACAGTGAACACTGAAGCTTTCTTT | CASRVTVNTEAFF
TRBD2 | TRBJ2-3 | few | TRBV20-1 | TGCAGTGCTAGTAGTCCTAGCGGGGCCGCAGATACGCAGTATTTT | CSASSPSGAADTQYF
TRBD1 | TRBJ1-1 | . | TRBV7-2 | TGTGCCAGCAGCCAAGGGGGACAGGGGCGCAGGAACACTGAAGCTTTCTTT | CASSQGGQGRRNTEAFF
TRBD2 | TRBJ2-1 | . | TRBV7-9 | TGTGCCTCGGGGAGGGATAGCTCCTACAATGAGCAGTTCTTC | CASGRDSSYNEQFF
TRBD2 | TRBJ2-7 | once | TRBV11-3 | TGTGCCAGCAGCTTTGGCGCGGGGGGTACCTACGAGCAGTACTTC | CASSFGAGGTYEQYF
. | TRBJ1-5 | . | TRBV6-2/TRBV6-3 | TGTGCCAGCAGTCTCCGGACAGAGAGTCAGCCCCAGCATTTT | CASSLRTESQPQHF
TRBD1 | TRBJ2-3 | once | TRBV19 | TGTGCCAGTAGTGACAGGGGGCCAAATACGCAGTATTTT | CASSDRGPNTQYF
TRBD2 | TRBJ2-1 | . | TRBV7-3 | TGTGCCAGCAGCTCCTCCGGGACTAACAATGAGCAGTTCTTC | CASSSSGTNNEQFF
TRBD1 | TRBJ2-2 | . | TRBV15 | TGTGCCACCAGCAGAGATAGACAGGGGGCGCAGGTCGGGGAGCTGTTTTTT | CATSRDRQGAQVGELFF
. | TRBJ2-5 | once | TRBV5-1 | TGCGCCAGCAGCTTGGGGCAGGCCTCCCCCCAGTACTTC | CASSLGQASPQYF
TRBD2 | TRBJ2-5 | . | TRBV11-3 | TGTGCCAGCAGCTCCACTAGCGTGGGGTACCAAGAGACCCAGTACTTC | CASSSTSVGYQETQYF
. | TRBJ1-4 | . | TRBV30 | TGTGCCTGGAGTGTACTTGGTCTGTTTGAAAAACTGTTTTTT | CAWSVLGLFEKLFF
. | TRBJ2-1 | . | TRBV7-3 | TGTGCCAGCAGCTTAAAGGGCTCAAGGGGGCAGTTCTTC | CASSLKGSRGQFF